The entry below gives a single TCR beta chain sequence along with its context. Antigen unknown. The length of the CDR3 is 16 residues. Trimming removed 1 base from V and 1 base from J, with 14 bases in between. CDR1 and CDR2 (germline): LGHNA, YNFKEQ. This sample stems from a study of cytomegalovirus exposure and HLA in healthy donors. Points from the study as a whole: Fewer than 200 TCR beta chains were listed as cytomegalovirus-associated. Specific recognition of CMV antigens was confirmed in vitro for a few chains (all CMV-associated). In a later analysis, 16,951 TCR beta sequences were associated with HLA alleles at 0.05 false discovery rate.

PCR employed 60 Vbeta and 13 Jbeta primers. The table came from immunoSEQ multiplex PCR; TCRdb's copy has only in-frame clones and leaves some out. Among 170,000 or so clones listed, over 70% were seen once. This TCR came from a male donor in good health and CMV-seronegative. This chain joins TRBV4-2 and TRBJ2-7; tentatively, D is TRBD2 (6 bases). The source material was PBMCs. The CDR3 nucleotides are TGTGCCAGCAGCCAAGTATCTGCGGGGCATTCCTACGAGCAGTACTTC. Its translation: CASSQVSAGHSYEQYF.